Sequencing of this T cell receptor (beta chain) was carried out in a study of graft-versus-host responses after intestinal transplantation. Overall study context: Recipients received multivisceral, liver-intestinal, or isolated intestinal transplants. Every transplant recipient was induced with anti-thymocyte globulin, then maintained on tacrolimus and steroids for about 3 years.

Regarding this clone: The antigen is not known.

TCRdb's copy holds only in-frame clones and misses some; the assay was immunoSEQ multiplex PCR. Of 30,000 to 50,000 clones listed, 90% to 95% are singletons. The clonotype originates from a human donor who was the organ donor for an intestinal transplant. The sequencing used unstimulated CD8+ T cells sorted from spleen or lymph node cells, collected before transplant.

In DNA, the CDR3 is TGTGCCAGCAGCTTGGAGGGCAGTTCCTACGAGCAGTACTTC. It translates to CASSLEGSSYEQYF. The chain employs TRBV5-4 and TRBJ2-7; no clear D gene. This CDR3 comprises 14 residues. From germline, CDR1 is SGHNT and CDR2 YYREEE (reference sequence). Trimming stripped 0 bases from V and 1 base from J, with 8 bases between.